The 13 T cell receptor beta chains reported below all come from one sample, sequenced in a study of T cells in Graves' hyperthyroidism and ophthalmopathy. Amplification of TCR beta CDR3 regions was performed using RNA transcripts as template. The HTBI primer set served for first-round RT-PCR of the TCR CDR3. TCRdb itself ran the multiplex PCR reads through MiXCR, one entry per CDR3 protein. This table holds roughly 550,000 distinct CDR3 sequences, roughly 15% found once. The sample consisted of blood. These receptors came from a woman aged 25 to 45 with Graves' ophthalmopathy.

In its sample, this clonotype was seen many times. The chain employs TRBV6-1 and TRBJ1-1; 8 nucleotides align to TRBD1. Trimming at V came to 5 bases and at J to 4 bases, leaving 9 bases not matched to a gene. The CDR3 length is 15 residues. Germline V gene sequence: CDR1 MNHNS, CDR2 SASEGT. Here the CDR3 reads CASSRPLTGGTEAFF. The CDR3 DNA is TGTGCCAGCAGTCGACCCCTAACAGGGGGCACTGAAGCTTTCTTT.

This clonotype was seen a few times. The CDR3 DNA reads TGTGCCATCAGTGAGACAATATCGGGGACTGAAGCTTTCTTT. This codes for CAISETISGTEAFF. The chain links TRBV10-3 to TRBJ1-1, with D unclear. Trimming shortened V by 2 bases and J by 5 bases, and 12 bases separated the two germline ends. The length of the CDR3 is 14 residues. The germline V gene encodes CDR1 ENHRY and CDR2 SYGVKD.

CDR3 amino acids: CASSLANSGRQGTDTQYF. As DNA, the CDR3 is TGTGCCAGCAGCTTAGCCAATAGCGGGAGACAAGGCACAGATACGCAGTATTTT. The rearrangement joins TRBV11-3 to TRBJ2-3, with TRBD2 identical over 9 bases. This CDR3 contains 18 residues. V lost 1 base and J lost 1; bases outside the gene matches: 9. The germline V gene encodes CDR1 SGHNT and CDR2 YENEEA.

Concerning this clonotype itself: A much bigger clone sits one base away, suggesting this may be a read error. The J gene is TRBJ2-7, the V gene TRBV6-2 or TRBV6-3, with D unresolved. The CDR3 sequence is 14 residues long. Trimming took 6 bases from V and 0 from J, leaving 12 bases between them. Per germline, CDR1 MNHEY and CDR2 SVGEGT. CDR3 coding DNA: TGTGCCAGCAGCCGACATACCCGCTCCTACGAGCAGTACTTC. Translation: CASSRHTRSYEQYF.

Only a few counts were recorded for this clonotype. This CDR3 is CASSPHNTGELFF. The CDR3 nucleotides read TGCGCCAGCAGCCCACATAACACCGGGGAGCTGTTTTTT. The rearrangement uses TRBV4-3 and TRBJ2-2; D is unclear. Trimming stripped 4 bases from V and 2 bases from J, with 5 bases between. The CDR3 covers 13 residues. Germline V gives CDR1 LGHNA, CDR2 YSLEER.

V and J are TRBV6-1 and TRBJ2-1, with TRBD2 matching over 12 bases. CDR1 and CDR2 (germline): MNHNS, SASEGT. The CDR3 extends over 14 amino acids. V was clipped by 4 bases and J by 6 bases; unmatched bases: 1. CDR3 in amino acids: CASSGLAGVNEQFF. Here the CDR3 DNA reads TGTGCCAGCAGTGGACTAGCGGGAGTCAATGAGCAGTTCTTC.

This clonotype turned up a few times. V gene TRBV5-1 combines with J gene TRBJ2-5; 9 nucleotides align to TRBD2. V gave up 1 base and J gave up 1 base; unmatched junction bases: 11. Germline V gene sequence: CDR1 SGHRS, CDR2 YFSETQ. The CDR3 length is 18 residues. The CDR3 DNA is TGCGCCAGCAGCTTGTCAGCTAGCGGGACATTATCCCAAGAGACCCAGTACTTC. This codes for CASSLSASGTLSQETQYF.

In this sample, this clonotype turned up a few times. The V gene is TRBV29-1, the J gene TRBJ2-7; no reliable D call. Trimming stripped 1 base from V and 3 bases from J, with 7 bases between. Looked up from germline, CDR1 is SQVTM and CDR2 is ANQGSEA. CDR3 length: 12 residues. The CDR3 DNA sequence: TGCAGCGTTGAAGGTAACGGCTACGAGCAGTACTTC. Its translation is CSVEGNGYEQYF.

This clonotype has more than one count but fewer than ten. The rearrangement joins TRBV20-1 to TRBJ2-4; possibly TRBD1 or TRBD2 for D (5 bases each). CDR3 size: 12 residues. Trimming shortened V by 3 bases and J by 9 bases, and 12 bases separated the two germline ends. CDR1 DFQATT and CDR2 SNEGSKA come from the germline V gene (reference sequence). As DNA, the CDR3 is TGCAGTGCTAGTACAGGCGGAGGCATTCAGTACTTC. It translates to CSASTGGGIQYF.

The chain carries TRBV10-3 and TRBJ1-2, with D uncertain. The CDR3 is made up of 12 amino acids. Germline V gene lookup returns CDR1 ENHRY and CDR2 SYGVKD. The ends were cut back, 4 bases at V and 1 base at J, with 4 bases in the middle. In DNA, the CDR3 is TGTGCCATCAGTGCGAGTAACTATGGCTACACCTTC. This codes for CAISASNYGYTF.

CDR3 nucleotides: TGTGCCACCGCGGTTGACGGGTACAATGAGCAGTTCTTC. Translation gives CATAVDGYNEQFF. J is TRBJ2-1 and V is TRBV24-1; D remains unclear. V was trimmed by 9 bases and J by 4 bases, leaving 12 bases between them. From germline, CDR1 is KGHDR and CDR2 SFDVKD. The CDR3 totals 13 residues.

This clonotype was seen a handful of times. This may be a read error, as it is one base from a much larger clone. The chain recombines TRBV27 with TRBJ2-7; D perhaps matches TRBD2 (5 bases). V was cut by 4 bases and J by 4 bases, with 17 bases left in between. CDR1 MNHEY and CDR2 SMNVEV come from the germline V gene (reference sequence). The CDR3 extends over 15 amino acids. The CDR3 coding sequence is TGTGCCAGCAGTTCCCGACCTGCCGGAGGATACGAGCAGTACTTC. Translating gives CASSSRPAGGYEQYF.

The gene calls are TRBV5-6 and TRBJ1-3, with unresolved D. CDR3 size: 13 residues. The germline V gene has CDR1 SGHDT and CDR2 YYEEEE. Trimming shortened V by 4 bases and J by 4 bases, and 9 bases separated the two germline ends. CDR3 sequence: CASSETGGNTIYF. In nucleotides, the CDR3 is TGTGCCAGCAGCGAGACCGGAGGAAACACCATATATTTT.